What follows describes a single TCR beta chain. Its target is not known. The authors reverse transcribed 0.5 to 1 ug RNA with random hexamers. One entry per CDR3 protein, called by TCRdb with MiXCR from the immunoSEQ multiplex PCR reads. The profile shows roughly 120,000 distinct CDR3 sequences, over 85% of them singletons. This sample was taken from a study of CD8 T cells in Susac syndrome. Overall study findings and caveats: An acknowledgment was made by the study that its TCR sequencing and HLA analysis involved relatively few individuals.

The CDR3 extends over 13 amino acids. In germline, CDR1 is MDHEN, CDR2 SYDVKM. V was clipped by 6 bases and J by 4 bases; unmatched bases: 3. This sequence joins TRBV28 and TRBJ1-2; the match to TRBD1 covers 9 bases. The receptor comes from a human donor in good health. Sequenced input: CD4+ T cells from PBMCs. CDR3: CASSWTGAYGYTF. Here the CDR3 DNA reads TGTGCCAGCAGCTGGACAGGGGCCTATGGCTACACCTTC.